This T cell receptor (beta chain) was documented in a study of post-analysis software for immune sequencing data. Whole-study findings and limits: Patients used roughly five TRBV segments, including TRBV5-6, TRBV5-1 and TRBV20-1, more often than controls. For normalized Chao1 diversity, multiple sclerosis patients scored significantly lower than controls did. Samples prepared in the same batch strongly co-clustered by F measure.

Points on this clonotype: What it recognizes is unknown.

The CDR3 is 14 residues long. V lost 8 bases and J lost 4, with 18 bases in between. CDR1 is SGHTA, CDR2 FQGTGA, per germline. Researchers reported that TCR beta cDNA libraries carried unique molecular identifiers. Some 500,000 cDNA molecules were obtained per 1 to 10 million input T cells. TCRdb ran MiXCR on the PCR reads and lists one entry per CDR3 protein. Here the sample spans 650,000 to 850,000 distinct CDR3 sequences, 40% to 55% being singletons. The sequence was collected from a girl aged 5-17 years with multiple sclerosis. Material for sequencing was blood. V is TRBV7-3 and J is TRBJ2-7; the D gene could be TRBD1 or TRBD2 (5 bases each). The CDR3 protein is CASSRGDLGYEQYF. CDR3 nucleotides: TGTGCCAGCTCGAGGGGCGATCTAGGGTACGAGCAGTACTTC.